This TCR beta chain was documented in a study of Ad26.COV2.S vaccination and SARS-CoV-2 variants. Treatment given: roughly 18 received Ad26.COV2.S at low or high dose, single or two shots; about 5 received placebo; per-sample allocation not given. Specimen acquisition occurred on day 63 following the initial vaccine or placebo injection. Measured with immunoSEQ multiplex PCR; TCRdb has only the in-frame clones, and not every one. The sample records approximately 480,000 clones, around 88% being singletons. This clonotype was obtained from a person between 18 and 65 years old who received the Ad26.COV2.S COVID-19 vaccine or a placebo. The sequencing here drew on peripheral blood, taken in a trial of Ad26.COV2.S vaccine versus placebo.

The DNA of the CDR3 is TGTGCCAGCAGCTCTAGCGGGAGGCACTACGAGCAGTACTTC. This codes for CASSSSGRHYEQYF. The genes are TRBV5-4 and TRBJ2-7; TRBD2 matches 11 bases. The germline V gene has CDR1 SGHNT and CDR2 YYREEE (reference sequence). The CDR3 sequence is 14 residues long. The junction had 2 bases not matched to a gene; V was cut back by 3 bases and J by 3 bases.